This entry lists 25 T cell receptor beta chains sequenced from one sample in a study of blood T cell repertoires in COVID-19. The assay was immunoSEQ multiplex PCR, and TCRdb's table has in-frame clones only and misses some. Of about 96,000 clones in the sample, roughly 89% are singletons; the top ten hold roughly 4.2%. Sequencing was performed on peripheral blood. The source of these receptors is a human donor with COVID-19, enrolled during active disease. The donor label of this sample is uncertain.

The chain links TRBV18 to TRBJ2-7; 11 nucleotides agree with TRBD2. CDR1 is KGHSH, CDR2 LQKENI, per germline. The CDR3 length is 15 residues. Losses at the gene ends were 0 bases for V and 6 bases for J; bases not matched to a gene: 4. CDR3 in DNA: TGTGCCAGCTCACCACCGGGGACTAGCGGCGGCGAGCAGTACTTC. This gives the protein CASSPPGTSGGEQYF.

This clone showed up just once. The rearrangement joins TRBV2 to TRBJ2-3; 10 positions match TRBD2. Losses at the gene ends were 2 bases for V and 1 base for J; bases not matched to a gene: 3. Germline CDR1 is SNHLY and CDR2 is FYNNEI. The CDR3 length is 16 residues. The CDR3 nucleotides are TGTGCCAGCAGTGAACTTCTAGCGGGGGGCACAGATACGCAGTATTTT. Protein: CASSELLAGGTDTQYF.

The V gene is TRBV5-4, the J gene TRBJ1-2; D gene ambiguous. Trimming pared 2 bases from V and 5 bases from J, leaving 7 bases between. Germline V lookup: CDR1 SGHNT, CDR2 YYREEE (reference sequence). The CDR3 covers 12 residues. Here the CDR3 reads CASSFVQYGYTF. CDR3 DNA: TGTGCCAGCAGCTTCGTACAGTATGGCTACACCTTC.

The chain carries TRBV30 and TRBJ1-3; D gene unclear. Germline lookup yields CDR1 GTSNPN and CDR2 SVGIG (reference sequence). This CDR3 is built from 15 residues. Trimming removed 5 bases from V and 0 bases from J, with 14 bases in between. Here the CDR3 reads CAWGRGSRSGNTIYF. As DNA, the CDR3 is TGTGCCTGGGGGAGAGGTTCTCGCTCTGGAAACACCATATATTTT.

The CDR3 here is CASSLLDRYGRLDYGYTF. In DNA, the CDR3 is TGTGCCAGCAGCTTGCTTGACAGATACGGAAGATTAGACTATGGCTACACCTTC. The J gene is TRBJ1-2, the V gene TRBV5-6; possible D gene TRBD1, 5 bases. The germline gives CDR1 SGHDT, CDR2 YYEEEE. The CDR3 sequence is 18 residues long. Trimming took off 1 base at V and 3 bases at J, with 22 bases between the two ends.

The table lists this clone with a count of one. The chain is built from TRBV11-3 and TRBJ1-1, with D maybe TRBD1 (5 bases). Trimming shortened V by 5 bases and J by 5 bases, and 12 bases separated the two germline ends. The CDR3 has 13 amino acids. The germline CDR1 and CDR2 sequences are SGHNT and YENEEA. This CDR3 reads CASSPQGGTEAFF. The CDR3 DNA sequence: TGTGCCAGCAGCCCGCAGGGAGGAACTGAAGCTTTCTTT.

This clone has only one observation. V is TRBV7-9 and J is TRBJ1-5; D gene uncertain. V shed 4 bases and J shed 10 bases, with 11 bases lying between them. Per germline, CDR1 SEHNR and CDR2 FQNEAQ (reference sequence). The CDR3 contains 12 residues. CDR3: CASSSQVQPQHF. The CDR3 DNA follows: TGTGCCAGCAGCTCCCAGGTGCAACCCCAGCATTTT.

The J gene is TRBJ2-7, the V gene TRBV6-5; 10 bases match TRBD2. The CDR3 totals 14 residues. Germline trimming cut 5 bases from V and 6 bases from J; bases unmatched to any gene: 7. Germline V CDR1 and CDR2: MNHEY, SVGAGI. The CDR3 coding sequence is TGTGCCAGCAGTCGTGGACTAGCGGTTGGCGAGCAGTACTTC. Translating it yields CASSRGLAVGEQYF.

This chain connects TRBV24-1 to TRBJ1-4; D is perhaps TRBD1 (6 bases). Trimming took off 6 bases at V and 1 base at J, with 11 bases between the two ends. The CDR3 is 15 amino acids. Per germline, CDR1 KGHDR and CDR2 SFDVKD. The CDR3 DNA reads as TGTGCCACCAGTATGCGAGGGGGAACTAATGAAAAACTGTTTTTT. Protein: CATSMRGGTNEKLFF.

The genes are TRBV24-1 and TRBJ1-5, with D unresolved. V lost 5 bases and J lost 9, with 13 bases in between. The germline gives CDR1 KGHDR, CDR2 SFDVKD. There are 13 residues in the CDR3. The CDR3 DNA sequence: TGTGCCACCAGTGTTGACCGATCGGGGCCCCAGCATTTT. Protein sequence: CATSVDRSGPQHF.

V and J are TRBV19 and TRBJ1-1, with unresolved D. The V and J ends lost 10 bases and 7 bases respectively, with 19 bases between them. CDR1 is LNHDA and CDR2 is SQIVND in the germline V gene (reference sequence). This CDR3 spans 13 amino acids. The CDR3 DNA follows: TGTGCCACCAACGCACGAGGGCTCGGTGAAGCTTTCTTT. As protein: CATNARGLGEAFF. The full variable domain, completed using reference TRBV19 and TRBJ1-1, is DGGITQSPKYLFRKEGQNVTLSCEQNLNHDAMYWYRQDPGQGLRLIYYSQIVNDFQKGDIAEGYSVSREKKESFPLTVTSAQKNPTAFYLCATNARGLGEAFFGQGTRLTVV.

The V gene is TRBV7-9, the J gene TRBJ2-7; possible D gene TRBD1, 6 bases. The V end lost 3 bases, the J end lost 2 bases, and 8 bases lay between the germline ends. This CDR3 is 13 amino acids long. Germline V gene sequence: CDR1 SEHNR, CDR2 FQNEAQ (reference sequence). CDR3 region: CASSFSGAYEQYF. The CDR3 region has the DNA TGTGCCAGCAGCTTTTCAGGGGCCTACGAGCAGTACTTC.

This chain joins TRBV10-1 and TRBJ2-3, with D tentatively TRBD1 (5 bases). Trimming cost V 2 bases and J 7 bases, with 16 bases left between them. The germline V gene has CDR1 WNHNN and CDR2 SYGVQD (reference sequence). The CDR3 covers 15 residues. CDR3 nucleotides: TGCGCCAGCAGTGAGAGCGACTCAGGGAAAAATACGCAGTATTTT. Protein: CASSESDSGKNTQYF.

To note about this clone: An end of the junction differs from the germline gene, which may be a read error. This rearrangement joins TRBV9 to TRBJ2-7; D might be TRBD1 (6 bases). Germline V gene lookup returns CDR1 SGDLS and CDR2 YYNGEE. The length of the CDR3 is 14 residues. The CDR3 loop is CASSPDSHTSNRLF. The CDR3 DNA reads TGTGCCAGCAGCCCGGACAGCCATACTTCAAATCGCCTCTTC.

This clone was detected once. The chain carries TRBV3-1 (or the pseudogene TRBV3-2) and TRBJ1-2; D call uncertain. CDR3 length: 13 amino acids. Germline CDR1 LGHDT, CDR2 YNNKEL (reference sequence). V lost 0 bases and J 4 bases, leaving 6 bases between the germline ends. For the CDR3, the DNA is TGTGCCAGCAGCCAAGATTCTCCCTATGGCTACACCTTC. Amino acids: CASSQDSPYGYTF.

The chain joins TRBV6-5 to TRBJ1-3; tentatively, D is TRBD1 (5 bases). Per the germline V gene, CDR1 is MNHEY and CDR2 is SVGAGI. Between the trimmed V and J ends, which lost 8 bases and 0 bases, there was a span of 14 bases. The CDR3 loop spans 15 amino acids. CDR3 DNA sequence: TGTGCCAGCGCCTGGGGCAGGGACTCTGGAAACACCATATATTTT. Encoded protein: CASAWGRDSGNTIYF.

This CDR3 is CASRDSDSYEAFF. Written as DNA, the CDR3 is TGCGCCAGCCGAGACTCCGACAGCTATGAAGCTTTCTTT. V is TRBV4-1 and J is TRBJ1-1; D possibly corresponds to TRBD1 (5 bases). Germline-derived CDR1 and CDR2 are MGHRA and YSYEKL. The CDR3 has 13 amino acids. Trimming shortened V by 8 bases and J by 7 bases, and 17 bases separated the two germline ends.

This chain links TRBV29-1 with TRBJ2-5, with TRBD1 identical over 8 bases. V lost 6 bases to trimming and J lost 2 bases; unmatched junction nucleotides: 5. CDR1 is SQVTM, CDR2 ANQGSEA, per germline. The CDR3 totals 13 residues. The CDR3 DNA sequence: TGCAGCGTCAAGACAGGGGATCAAGAGACCCAGTACTTC. It specifies CSVKTGDQETQYF.

The rearrangement joins TRBV27 to TRBJ1-2; D is possibly TRBD1 (5 bases). V was shortened by 2 bases and J by 8 bases, with 15 bases between the two germline ends. The CDR3 length is 14 residues. The germline V gene has CDR1 MNHEY and CDR2 SMNVEV (reference sequence). The CDR3 sequence: CASSLTIGARGYTF. In DNA, the CDR3 is TGTGCCAGCAGTTTAACTATAGGGGCGCGAGGCTACACCTTC.

The rearrangement uses TRBV10-3 and TRBJ2-2, with 7 nucleotides matching TRBD1. The trim removed 9 bases at V and 0 bases at J, leaving 10 bases unmatched. The CDR3 loop spans 16 amino acids. Germline-derived CDR1 and CDR2 are ENHRY and SYGVKD. The CDR3 here is CAISDRDRANTGELFF. In DNA, the CDR3 is TGTGCCATTTCCGACCGGGACAGAGCGAACACCGGGGAGCTGTTTTTT.

The CDR3 loop reads CASSLGLAETQYF. CDR3 sequence (DNA): TGTGCCAGCAGCCTTGGACTAGCCGAGACCCAGTACTTC. V usage is TRBV7-3 and J usage is TRBJ2-5; 8 bases fit TRBD2. With V trimmed by 5 bases and J by 5 bases, 4 bases remained unmatched. Germline-derived CDR1 and CDR2 are SGHTA and FQGTGA. CDR3 length equals 13 residues.

This chain uses TRBV30 with TRBJ1-1, with no clear D. V was trimmed by 0 bases and J by 4 bases, leaving 9 bases between them. The CDR3 length is 13 residues. CDR1 and CDR2 (germline): GTSNPN, SVGIG (reference sequence). This CDR3 reads CAWSVNIVTEAFF. CDR3 nucleotides: TGTGCCTGGAGTGTAAACATCGTCACTGAAGCTTTCTTT.

The chain is built from TRBV3-1 (or the pseudogene TRBV3-2) and TRBJ2-5, with TRBD1 as a possible D gene (5 bases). V was trimmed by 2 bases and J by 3 bases, leaving 10 bases between them. Per germline, CDR1 LGHDT and CDR2 YNNKEL (reference sequence). The CDR3 consists of 14 residues. The CDR3 DNA reads as TGTGCCAGCAGCCAAATCGTAGGGGAAGAGACCCAGTACTTC. Its protein product is CASSQIVGEETQYF.

The V call is TRBV2, the J call TRBJ2-6; D gene ambiguous. The V end lost 6 bases, the J end lost 4 bases, and 7 bases lay between the germline ends. Germline V gene lookup returns CDR1 SNHLY and CDR2 FYNNEI. The CDR3 spans 13 residues. The CDR3 DNA sequence: TGTGCCAGCAGATTTATCGGGGCCAACGTCCTGACTTTC. It codes for CASRFIGANVLTF.

CDR3 in amino acids: CASSLGRGDRNYGYTF. The CDR3 DNA reads as TGTGCCAGCAGCTTAGGAAGGGGGGACAGGAACTATGGCTACACCTTC. The J gene is TRBJ1-2, the V gene TRBV7-9; TRBD1 matches 8 bases. The CDR3 consists of 16 residues. CDR1 is SEHNR, CDR2 FQNEAQ, per germline (reference sequence). V lost 1 base, J lost 2 bases, and 6 bases stayed unmatched.